A selection of T cell receptor beta chains follows, all from one sample in a study of vaccination effects on CD4 cells after COVID-19. Profiled with immunoSEQ multiplex PCR; TCRdb holds only in-frame clones, not every one. The table lists approximately 44,000 clones, about two thirds of them singletons. Antigens for these TCRs are unknown. The source was CD4+ T cells from PBMCs cultured with HCoV-OC43 spike peptides, collected before COVID-19 vaccination. These receptors originate from a human donor who received a COVID-19 vaccine. The CDR3 runs from the conserved cysteine through the conserved F or W. The D gene is left open where the match is weak. The listing skips clone size in some rows; elsewhere it reads once, few, many or a size class.

d_call	clone_size	v_call	j_call	cdr3_aa	cdr3_nt
TRBD1	many	TRBV19	TRBJ1-2	CASSLGTVFNYGYTF	TGTGCCAGTAGTCTCGGGACAGTTTTCAACTATGGCTACACCTTC
NA	NA	TRBV9	TRBJ1-1	CASSVGSLNTEAFF	TGTGCCAGCAGCGTAGGAAGTCTGAACACTGAAGCTTTCTTT
TRBD2	NA	TRBV7-2	TRBJ2-2	CASSLLAGTGELFF	TGTGCCAGCAGCTTACTAGCGGGGACCGGGGAGCTGTTTTTT
NA	medium-sized	TRBV4-1	TRBJ2-4	CASSQDGSLAKNIQYF	TGCGCCAGCAGCCAAGATGGGAGCTTAGCCAAAAACATTCAGTACTTC
TRBD1	NA	TRBV2	TRBJ1-2	CASWTGGPLSYGYTF	TGTGCCAGCTGGACAGGGGGCCCACTCTCCTATGGCTACACCTTC
NA	NA	TRBV12-3/TRBV12-4	TRBJ1-1	CASSFNSHFEAFF	TGTGCCAGCAGTTTCAACAGTCACTTTGAAGCTTTCTTT
TRBD2	few	TRBV18	TRBJ2-1	CASSPVSGGAFDEQFF	TGTGCCAGCTCACCAGTTAGCGGGGGGGCTTTTGATGAGCAGTTCTTC
NA	NA	TRBV7-3	TRBJ2-1	CASSLNARGQQFF	TGTGCCAGCAGCTTAAATGCCCGGGGTCAGCAGTTCTTC
NA	once	TRBV6-2/TRBV6-3	TRBJ1-6	CASSYGPHSPLHF	TGTGCCAGCAGTTACGGGCCTCATTCACCCCTCCACTTT
TRBD1	NA	TRBV10-3	TRBJ1-2	CATQDRGNYGYTF	TGTGCCACCCAGGACAGGGGTAACTATGGCTACACCTTC
NA	NA	TRBV7-2	TRBJ1-6	CASSLGEGFSYNSPLHF	TGTGCCAGCAGCTTAGGGGAAGGGTTCTCCTATAATTCACCCCTCCACTTT
TRBD1	NA	TRBV5-4	TRBJ2-3	CASSSEGTGFRDTQYF	TGTGCCAGCAGCTCTGAAGGGACAGGCTTCCGAGATACGCAGTATTTT
NA	NA	TRBV7-3	TRBJ2-5	CASSLTSGGGETQYF	TGTGCCAGCAGCTTAACTTCCGGGGGCGGTGAGACCCAGTACTTC
NA	NA	TRBV3-1/TRBV3-2	TRBJ2-7	CASSQAGSSYEQYF	TGTGCCAGCAGCCAGGCGGGAAGCTCCTACGAGCAGTACTTC
NA	few	TRBV7-2	TRBJ2-2	CASSRRQAVSGELFF	TGTGCCAGCAGCCGGAGACAGGCTGTGTCCGGGGAGCTGTTTTTT
NA	NA	TRBV27	TRBJ2-7	CASSSRQGGTYEQYF	TGTGCCAGCAGTTCTCGACAGGGAGGAACCTACGAGCAGTACTTC
NA	NA	TRBV5-1	TRBJ1-4	CASSLAPGPNEKLFF	TGCGCCAGCAGCTTGGCCCCGGGACCCAATGAAAAACTGTTTTTT
NA	NA	TRBV3-1/TRBV3-2	TRBJ2-3	CASSQAEDTQYF	TGTGCCAGCAGCCAAGCCGAAGATACGCAGTATTTT
NA	NA	TRBV6-2/TRBV6-3	TRBJ2-2	CASSYGSGFNTGELFF	TGTGCCAGCAGTTATGGCAGCGGGTTCAACACCGGGGAGCTGTTTTTT
NA	NA	TRBV18	TRBJ1-4	CASSPQGATNEKLFF	TGTGCCAGCTCACCGCAGGGTGCAACTAATGAAAAACTGTTTTTT
NA	few	TRBV28	TRBJ1-5	CASSGAQPQHF	TGTGCCAGCAGTGGGGCACAGCCCCAGCATTTT
TRBD1	NA	TRBV4-3	TRBJ1-6	CASSQVGGSLNSPLHF	TGCGCCAGCAGCCAAGTAGGGGGCAGCCTAAATTCACCCCTCCACTTT
NA	few	TRBV4-1	TRBJ2-5	CASSQGSAGSQETQYF	TGCGCCAGCAGCCAAGGGTCTGCAGGGTCCCAAGAGACCCAGTACTTC
TRBD1	NA	TRBV10-1	TRBJ2-5	CASRRRDRVDARTQYF	TGCGCCAGCCGCCGGAGGGACAGGGTTGACGCAAGGACCCAGTACTTC
NA	NA	TRBV5-1	TRBJ2-7	CASSLYGSTYEQYF	TGCGCCAGCAGCTTGTATGGCAGCACCTACGAGCAGTACTTC
NA	few	TRBV7-8	TRBJ2-3	CASSLVRTTQYF	TGTGCCAGCAGCTTAGTACGTACTACGCAGTATTTT
TRBD2	NA	TRBV28	TRBJ2-7	CASSSHGGGSYF	TGTGCCAGCAGTTCCCACGGGGGAGGGTCGTACTTC
NA	few	TRBV20-1	TRBJ1-4	CSASTDSTNEKLFF	TGCAGTGCTAGTACCGACTCAACTAATGAAAAACTGTTTTTT